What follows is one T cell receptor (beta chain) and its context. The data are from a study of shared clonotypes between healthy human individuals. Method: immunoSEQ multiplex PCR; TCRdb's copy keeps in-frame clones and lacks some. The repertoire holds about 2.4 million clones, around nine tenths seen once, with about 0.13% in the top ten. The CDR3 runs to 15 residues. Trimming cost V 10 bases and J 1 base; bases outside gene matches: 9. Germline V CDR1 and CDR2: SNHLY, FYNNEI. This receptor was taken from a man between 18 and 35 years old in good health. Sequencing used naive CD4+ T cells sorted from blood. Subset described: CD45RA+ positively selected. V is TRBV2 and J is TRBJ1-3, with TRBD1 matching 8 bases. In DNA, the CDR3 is TGTGCCACTACCCAGGGGGCGACTTCTGGAAACACCATATATTTT. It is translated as CATTQGATSGNTIYF.